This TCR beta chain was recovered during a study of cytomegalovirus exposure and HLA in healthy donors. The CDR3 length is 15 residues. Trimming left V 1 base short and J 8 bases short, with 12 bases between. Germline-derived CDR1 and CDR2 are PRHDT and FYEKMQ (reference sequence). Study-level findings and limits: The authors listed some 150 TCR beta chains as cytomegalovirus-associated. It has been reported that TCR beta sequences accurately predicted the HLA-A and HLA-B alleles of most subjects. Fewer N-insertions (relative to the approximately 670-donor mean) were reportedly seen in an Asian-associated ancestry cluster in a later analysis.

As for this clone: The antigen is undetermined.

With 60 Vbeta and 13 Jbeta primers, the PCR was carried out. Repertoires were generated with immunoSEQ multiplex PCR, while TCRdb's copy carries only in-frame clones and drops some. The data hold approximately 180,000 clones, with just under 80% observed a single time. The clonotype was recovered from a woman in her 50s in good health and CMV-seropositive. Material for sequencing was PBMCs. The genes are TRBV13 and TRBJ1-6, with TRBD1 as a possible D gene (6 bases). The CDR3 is CASSLELGADSPLHF. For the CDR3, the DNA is TGTGCCAGCAGCTTAGAGTTGGGGGCTGATTCACCCCTCCACTTT.